The 32 T cell receptor beta chains presented below share a single source sample, sequenced in a study of blood T cell repertoires in COVID-19. The table came from immunoSEQ multiplex PCR; TCRdb's copy has only in-frame clones and leaves some out. The profile shows 300,000 to 400,000 clones, about 83% of them singletons. The sequencing input was peripheral blood. These receptors were taken from a young man with active or convalescent COVID-19.

This sequence joins TRBV10-2 and TRBJ2-7; possibly TRBD1 for D (6 bases). Trimming stripped 9 bases from V and 4 bases from J, with 19 bases between. CDR1 and CDR2 (germline): WSHSY, SAAADI. The CDR3 has 14 residues. The CDR3 coding sequence is TGCGCCAGTAGTCCCGGGACACCGATTTACGAGCAGTACTTC. Its protein is CASSPGTPIYEQYF.

The gene calls are TRBV28 and TRBJ1-3; D is uncertain. Trimming removed 3 bases from V and 0 bases from J, with 12 bases in between. Germline CDR1 reads MDHEN; CDR2 reads SYDVKM. The CDR3 contains 16 residues. The CDR3 region has the DNA TGTGCCAGCAGTTTTAGAGAGTCCCGCTCTGGAAACACCATATATTTT. It is translated as CASSFRESRSGNTIYF.

The rearrangement joins TRBV7-9 to TRBJ2-3; 10 positions match TRBD2. CDR3 length: 16 amino acids. Germline V gene lookup returns CDR1 SEHNR and CDR2 FQNEAQ (reference sequence). Trimming took 5 bases from V and 1 from J; bases not matched to a gene: 6. CDR3 sequence reads: CASSPSTSGGTDTQYF. Written as DNA, the CDR3 is TGTGCCAGCAGCCCAAGCACTAGCGGGGGCACAGATACGCAGTATTTT.

The rearrangement joins TRBV5-5 to TRBJ1-1; D is uncertain. V shed 0 bases and J shed 3 bases, with 15 bases lying between them. The length of the CDR3 is 16 residues. CDR1 SGHKS and CDR2 YYEKEE come from the germline V gene (reference sequence). The CDR3 region is CASSLAASFRDTEAFF. The CDR3 region has the DNA TGTGCCAGCAGCTTGGCTGCGAGTTTTCGGGACACTGAAGCTTTCTTT.

The V call is TRBV6-5, the J call TRBJ2-5; TRBD1 matches at 9 bases. V trimming: 5 bases; J trimming: 5 bases; junction bases outside the gene matches: 6. There are 14 residues in the CDR3. Germline-derived CDR1 and CDR2 are MNHEY and SVGAGI. The CDR3 DNA reads TGTGCCAGCAGTAATACAGGGGGCTGGGAGACCCAGTACTTC. It specifies CASSNTGGWETQYF.

This clone has a single count. The rearrangement uses TRBV4-1 and TRBJ1-2, with 8 nucleotides matching TRBD1. V shed 0 bases and J 3 bases; nucleotides not matched to a gene: 3. CDR3 length equals 15 residues. Germline loops: CDR1 MGHRA, CDR2 YSYEKL. The CDR3 protein is CASSQEDRDDYGYTF. CDR3 DNA sequence: TGCGCCAGCAGCCAAGAGGACAGGGACGACTATGGCTACACCTTC.

V gene TRBV24-1 combines with J gene TRBJ2-7, with 8 bases matching TRBD1. This CDR3 is 13 amino acids long. Unmatched junction bases numbered 2, after V lost 2 bases and J lost 6 bases. Germline CDR1 KGHDR, CDR2 SFDVKD. The chain's CDR3 is CATSDWTGPEQYF. The DNA for the CDR3 is TGTGCCACCAGTGATTGGACAGGGCCCGAGCAGTACTTC.

V gene TRBV25-1 combines with J gene TRBJ2-3, with 8 bases fitting TRBD2. There are 17 residues in the CDR3. CDR1 MGHDK and CDR2 SYGVNS come from the germline V gene. Trimming removed 3 bases from V and 2 bases from J; junction bases left unmatched: 10. The CDR3 coding sequence is TGTGCCAGCAGTGACCCTCAAGGACTAGCAATCACAGATACGCAGTATTTT. It is translated as CASSDPQGLAITDTQYF.

The V and J genes are TRBV15 and TRBJ2-1, with TRBD2 identical over 8 bases. This CDR3 comprises 14 residues. Germline CDR1 is LNHNV and CDR2 is YYDKDF (reference sequence). The V and J ends lost 3 bases and 7 bases, in that order; junction bases with no gene match: 5. The CDR3 DNA reads TGTGCCACCAGCAGCGGGGGGGCCGAAAATGAGCAGTTCTTC. It codes for CATSSGGAENEQFF. Full variable domain (missing parts from reference TRBV15 and TRBJ2-1): DAMVIQNPRYQVTQFGKPVTLSCSQTLNHNVMYWYQQKSSQAPKLLFHYYDKDFNNEADTPDNFQSRRPNTSFCFLDIRSPGLGDTAMYLCATSSGGAENEQFFGPGTRLTVL.

This rearrangement joins TRBV9 to TRBJ2-7; D may be TRBD1 (6 bases). Trimming shortened V by 4 bases and J by 7 bases, and 21 bases separated the two germline ends. The CDR3 consists of 15 residues. The V gene's germline CDR1 is SGDLS and CDR2 YYNGEE. Written as DNA, the CDR3 is TGTGCCAGCAGCCCGGCCGGGACACGACAACGGGAGCAGTACTTC. Its translation is CASSPAGTRQREQYF.

The genes are TRBV6-5 and TRBJ1-6, with 10 bases identical to TRBD1. CDR1 is MNHEY, CDR2 SVGAGI, per germline. The CDR3 is 16 amino acids. V dropped 0 bases and J dropped 10; count of bases not matched to a gene: 6. CDR3 region: CASSYSQGQGQSPLHF. CDR3 DNA: TGTGCCAGCAGTTACTCTCAGGGACAGGGGCAATCACCCCTCCACTTT.

The V gene is TRBV9, the J gene TRBJ2-3; 8 bases agree with TRBD2. The CDR3 covers 16 residues. Germline assignment: CDR1 SGDLS and CDR2 YYNGEE. With 4 bases clipped from V and 8 bases from J, the junction kept 15 bases outside the gene matches. The CDR3 is CASSFAPGLDVRTQYF. CDR3 nucleotide sequence: TGTGCCAGCAGCTTCGCACCGGGACTAGATGTTCGTACGCAGTATTTT.

In this sample, this clone turned up many times. The chain joins TRBV5-1 to TRBJ2-2, with 9 bases that match TRBD1. V shed 4 bases, J shed 3 bases, and the junction held 4 bases outside the gene matches. This CDR3 comprises 15 residues. Germline V gene lookup returns CDR1 SGHRS and CDR2 YFSETQ. CDR3 nucleotide sequence: TGCGCCAGCAGCAGGGACAGGGCGGACACCGGGGAGCTGTTTTTT. It codes for CASSRDRADTGELFF.

The chain is built from TRBV5-1 and TRBJ1-1, with D possibly matching TRBD1 (6 bases). The ends were cut back, 0 bases at V and 0 bases at J, with 9 bases in the middle. Per germline, CDR1 SGHRS and CDR2 YFSETQ. The CDR3 consists of 15 residues. CDR3 bases: TGCGCCAGCAGCTTGGTGGGGGCAGTGAACACTGAAGCTTTCTTT. It is translated as CASSLVGAVNTEAFF.

The chain is built from TRBV27 and TRBJ2-7; the D gene is possibly TRBD2 (5 bases). Germline V gene lookup returns CDR1 MNHEY and CDR2 SMNVEV (reference sequence). The CDR3 loop spans 15 amino acids. Trimming stripped 1 base from V and 6 bases from J, with 16 bases between. This CDR3 reads CASSLYPGSVGEQYF. CDR3 bases: TGTGCCAGCAGTTTATACCCGGGTAGCGTGGGCGAGCAGTACTTC.

The count of this clone is one. The chain combines TRBV4-3 with TRBJ2-7; 8 nucleotides align to TRBD1. CDR3 length equals 15 residues. V gave up 3 bases and J gave up 5 bases; unmatched junction bases: 9. CDR1 and CDR2 (germline): LGHNA, YSLEER. Here the CDR3 DNA reads TGCGCCAGCAGCCAGAGTGAGGGCAGGGGGCACGAGCAGTACTTC. Translating gives CASSQSEGRGHEQYF.

This clone came up a few times. The rearrangement uses TRBV9 and TRBJ1-2, with a tentative D call TRBD1 (5 bases). CDR1 and CDR2 from the germline V gene are SGDLS and YYNGEE. This CDR3 comprises 13 residues. Trimming shortened V by 4 bases and J by 6 bases, and 13 bases separated the two germline ends. The CDR3 bases are TGTGCCAGCAGCTCCCGACAGATCGATGGCTACACCTTC. This gives the protein CASSSRQIDGYTF.

The chain recombines TRBV29-1 with TRBJ2-3; TRBD1 might be the D (7 bases). This CDR3 is 14 amino acids long. V lost 2 bases to trimming and J lost 6 bases, with 15 bases between them. Germline CDR1 is SQVTM and CDR2 is ANQGSEA. The CDR3 region has the DNA TGCAGCGTTGAATGGAGGGGGCTACCTGATACGCAGTATTTT. Translating it yields CSVEWRGLPDTQYF.

The chain recombines TRBV3-1 (or the pseudogene TRBV3-2) with TRBJ2-7; maybe TRBD1 (5 bases). V was trimmed by 0 bases and J by 2 bases, leaving 14 bases between them. Germline V CDR1 and CDR2: LGHDT, YNNKEL (reference sequence). This CDR3 spans 16 amino acids. The CDR3 nucleotides read TGTGCCAGCAGCCAAGATGGACACTCCTGGGCCTACGAGCAGTACTTC. This translates into CASSQDGHSWAYEQYF.

The chain recombines TRBV7-6 with TRBJ2-3; 8 bases match TRBD2. The germline V gene encodes CDR1 SGHVS and CDR2 FNYEAQ. CDR3 size: 18 residues. Germline trimming cut 5 bases from V and 0 bases from J; bases unmatched to any gene: 13. Here the CDR3 DNA reads TGTGCCAGCAGCCCGCCCGGGACTAGTTTCTTTAGCACAGATACGCAGTATTTT. This sequence encodes CASSPPGTSFFSTDTQYF.

This clone was seen only once. The gene calls are TRBV7-2 and TRBJ1-1, with 9 bases fitting TRBD1. V shed 5 bases and J 7 bases; nucleotides not matched to a gene: 14. This CDR3 has 16 residues. Germline V gene data show CDR1 as SGHTA and CDR2 as FQGNSA. CDR3 amino acids: CASSPRGDRVGFEAFF. In DNA form, the CDR3 reads TGTGCCAGCAGCCCGAGGGGGGACAGGGTGGGATTTGAAGCTTTCTTT.

The gene calls are TRBV12-5 and TRBJ1-6; 9 bases match TRBD1. The junction had 17 bases not matched to a gene; V was cut back by 3 bases and J by 14 bases. This CDR3 has 17 amino acids. CDR1 and CDR2 from the germline V gene are LGHNT and FRNRAP. The CDR3 DNA sequence: TGTGCTAGTGGTTTCCGATCCACCGGGACAGGGCCCTCGACCCTCCACTTT. The encoded protein is CASGFRSTGTGPSTLHF.

The sample holds one count of this clone. The chain employs TRBV2 and TRBJ1-6; D possibly corresponds to TRBD1 (6 bases). Germline lookup yields CDR1 SNHLY and CDR2 FYNNEI. The CDR3 extends over 15 amino acids. The ends were cut back, 1 base at V and 7 bases at J, with 11 bases in the middle. The CDR3 spells CASSEDRERNSPLHF. CDR3 in DNA: TGTGCCAGCAGTGAAGACAGGGAAAGGAATTCACCCCTCCACTTT.

V gene TRBV5-1 combines with J gene TRBJ2-1; TRBD2 agrees at 8 bases. The CDR3 consists of 16 residues. Looked up from germline, CDR1 is SGHRS and CDR2 is YFSETQ. J lost 8 bases, V lost 0 bases, and 10 bases had no gene match. The CDR3 DNA sequence: TGCGCCAGCAGCTTGGCCGGGGGACTAGGCCTGTATGAGCAGTTCTTC. Residues: CASSLAGGLGLYEQFF.

This sequence joins TRBV30 and TRBJ2-1, with D tentatively TRBD2 (7 bases). V lost 4 bases, J lost 2 bases, and 15 bases lay in between. The CDR3 loop spans 15 amino acids. CDR1 is GTSNPN and CDR2 is SVGIG in the germline V gene (reference sequence). DNA for the CDR3: TGTGCCTGGAATCGGGGGGCCCAGGCCTACAATGAGCAGTTCTTC. Amino acid sequence: CAWNRGAQAYNEQFF.

In this sample, this clone turned up once. The J gene is TRBJ1-6, the V gene TRBV18, with 7 nucleotides matching TRBD1. Germline trimming cut 4 bases from V and 4 bases from J; bases unmatched to any gene: 1. CDR3 length: 14 residues. CDR1 is KGHSH and CDR2 is LQKENI in the germline V gene. The CDR3 sequence: CASSRDSYNSPLHF. The CDR3 DNA follows: TGTGCCAGCTCACGGGACAGTTATAATTCACCCCTCCACTTT.

The chain has TRBV6-2 or TRBV6-3 and TRBJ2-1, with TRBD2 matching over 8 bases. The V segment lost 6 bases and the J segment 5 bases; nucleotides outside the gene matches: 18. Germline V CDR1 and CDR2: MNHEY, SVGEGT. The CDR3 is 18 residues long. The CDR3 sequence: CASSPAGAGRGVHNEQFF. DNA of the CDR3: TGTGCCAGCAGCCCCGCGGGGGCAGGGCGGGGGGTCCACAATGAGCAGTTCTTC.

The chain couples TRBV25-1 to TRBJ2-3; TRBD1 is a possible D gene (6 bases). The ends were cut back, 6 bases at V and 3 bases at J, with 19 bases in the middle. Per the germline V gene, CDR1 is MGHDK and CDR2 is SYGVNS. This CDR3 is 16 amino acids long. CDR3 in amino acids: CASSEAGVGGTDTQYF. CDR3 bases: TGTGCCAGCAGCGAGGCAGGGGTGGGTGGTACAGATACGCAGTATTTT.

The rearrangement links TRBV10-3 to TRBJ2-7, with D perhaps TRBD1 (6 bases). Per germline, CDR1 ENHRY and CDR2 SYGVKD. V lost 4 bases and J lost 2, with 15 bases in between. This CDR3 has 15 residues. The CDR3 DNA reads TGTGCCATCAGTGCCCTACCGGGACAAACCTACGAGCAGTACTTC. Translation gives CAISALPGQTYEQYF.

This clone was seen once. V and J are TRBV4-2 and TRBJ2-7, with 9 bases matching TRBD2. There are 16 residues in the CDR3. Germline V gives CDR1 LGHNA, CDR2 YNFKEQ. V lost 1 base and J lost 7; bases outside the gene matches: 11. CDR3 sequence: CASSQGRVAGAEEQYF. CDR3 bases: TGTGCCAGCAGCCAAGGGCGGGTAGCGGGAGCGGAGGAGCAGTACTTC.

V is TRBV9 and J is TRBJ1-1; D possibly corresponds to TRBD1 (5 bases). Looked up from germline, CDR1 is SGDLS and CDR2 is YYNGEE. The CDR3 has 15 amino acids. Trimming left V 4 bases short and J 1 base short, with 14 bases between. This chain's CDR3 is CASSSGLMANTEAFF. In nucleotides, the CDR3 is TGTGCCAGCAGCTCAGGGTTGATGGCGAACACTGAAGCTTTCTTT.

The rearrangement uses TRBV11-1 and TRBJ2-7; TRBD1 agrees at 8 bases. Trimming cost V 4 bases and J 6 bases; bases outside gene matches: 8. Germline CDR1 and CDR2: SGHAT and FQDESV (reference sequence). The CDR3 length is 14 residues. For the CDR3, the DNA is TGTGCCAGCAGCTCCCGGGACAGGTCCCGCGAGCAGTACTTC. Translated, it gives CASSSRDRSREQYF.